The T cell receptor beta chain described here comes from a study of blood T cell repertoires in COVID-19. This table comes from immunoSEQ multiplex PCR, and its TCRdb copy is limited to in-frame clones, with some not included. The sample shows around 190,000 clones, 65% to 80% of them seen only once. Sample: PBMCs or T cells enriched from blood (not recorded which). This receptor was taken from a woman aged 45-59 years with acute COVID-19.

The CDR3 DNA reads as TGTGCCAGCAGCCAAGATCCCCGGGGGGGGGCAGAAGCTTTCTTT. This gives the protein CASSQDPRGGAEAFF. The chain uses TRBV3-1 (or the pseudogene TRBV3-2) and TRBJ1-1; tentative D call: TRBD1 (6 bases). The CDR3 length is 15 residues. The germline gives CDR1 LGHDT, CDR2 YNNKEL (reference sequence). The V end lost 0 bases, the J end lost 8 bases, and 16 bases lay between the germline ends.